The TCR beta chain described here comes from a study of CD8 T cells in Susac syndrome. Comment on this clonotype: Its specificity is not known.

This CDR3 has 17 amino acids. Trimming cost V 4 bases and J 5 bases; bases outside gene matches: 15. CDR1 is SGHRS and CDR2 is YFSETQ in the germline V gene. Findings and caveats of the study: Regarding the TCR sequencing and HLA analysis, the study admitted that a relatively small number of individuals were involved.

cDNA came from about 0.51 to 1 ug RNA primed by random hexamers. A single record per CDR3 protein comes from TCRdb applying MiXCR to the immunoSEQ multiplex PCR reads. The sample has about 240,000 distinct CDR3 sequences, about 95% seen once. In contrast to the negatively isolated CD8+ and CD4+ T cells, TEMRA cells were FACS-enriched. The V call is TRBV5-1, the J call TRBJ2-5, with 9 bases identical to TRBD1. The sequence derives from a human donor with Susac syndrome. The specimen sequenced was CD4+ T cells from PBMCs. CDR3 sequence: CASSPGLKQGAGETQYF. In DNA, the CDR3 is TGCGCCAGCAGCCCCGGCCTGAAACAGGGGGCCGGGGAGACCCAGTACTTC. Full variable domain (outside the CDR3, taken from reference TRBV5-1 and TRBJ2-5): KAGVTQTPRYLIKTRGQQVTLSCSPISGHRSVSWYQQTPGQGLQFLFEYFSETQRNKGNFPGRFSGRQFSNSRSEMNVSTLELGDSALYLCASSPGLKQGAGETQYFGPGTRLLVL.